These 11 T cell receptor beta chains were sequenced from one sample in a study of PD-L1 blockade in urothelial cancer. Assay used: immunoSEQ multiplex PCR; TCRdb lists only in-frame clones, some missing. The sample shows approximately 58,000 clones, 82% of them seen only once. The sample consisted of PBMCs, taken around atezolizumab (anti-PD-L1) treatment. All receptors come from a man aged 65 to 79 with urothelial cancer.

The CDR3 region is CASSPRQAGLTEAFF. The DNA for the CDR3 is TGTGCCAGCAGCCCAAGGCAGGCTGGTCTCACTGAAGCTTTCTTT. The V gene is TRBV13, the J gene TRBJ1-1; D ambiguous. Trimming removed 5 bases at V and 4 bases at J, with 17 bases between. Germline V lookup: CDR1 PRHDT, CDR2 FYEKMQ (reference sequence). The CDR3 is 15 residues long.

V gene TRBV29-1 combines with J gene TRBJ2-1; D unclear. Germline CDR1 SQVTM, CDR2 ANQGSEA. V was shortened by 2 bases and J by 0 bases, with 8 bases between the two germline ends. This CDR3 spans 14 amino acids. The CDR3, as DNA: TGCAGCGTTGAACCACGGAGCTCCTACAATGAGCAGTTCTTC. It specifies CSVEPRSSYNEQFF.

The chain employs TRBV10-3 and TRBJ1-4; 11 positions match TRBD1. The CDR3 runs to 14 residues. Unmatched junction bases numbered 3, after V lost 4 bases and J lost 8 bases. CDR1 ENHRY and CDR2 SYGVKD come from the germline V gene. This CDR3 reads CAISAGQGAEKLFF. The CDR3 nucleotides read TGTGCCATCAGTGCCGGACAGGGGGCGGAAAAACTGTTTTTT.

There are a few counts of this clone. The chain recombines TRBV19 with TRBJ1-4; 11 nucleotides match TRBD1. Trimming cost V 3 bases and J 6 bases; bases outside gene matches: 3. In germline, CDR1 is LNHDA, CDR2 SQIVND (reference sequence). This CDR3 comprises 15 residues. The CDR3 DNA follows: TGTGCCAGTAGTATTGGGACAGGGGGGCATGAAAAACTGTTTTTT. Translating gives CASSIGTGGHEKLFF.

The chain couples TRBV30 to TRBJ1-2; perhaps TRBD1 as D (5 bases). Between the trimmed V and J ends, which lost 8 bases and 0 bases, there was a span of 10 bases. Germline CDR1 GTSNPN, CDR2 SVGIG (reference sequence). This CDR3 has 12 residues. The CDR3 sequence is CAGQSTNYGYTF. Here the CDR3 DNA reads TGTGCCGGACAAAGCACTAACTATGGCTACACCTTC.

V gene TRBV25-1 combines with J gene TRBJ2-5; D may be TRBD2 (6 bases). The CDR3 covers 13 residues. Between the trimmed V and J ends, which lost 1 base and 5 bases, there was a span of 8 bases. Germline V CDR1 and CDR2: MGHDK, SYGVNS. The CDR3 sequence: CASSEWGRETQYF. The DNA of the CDR3 is TGTGCCAGCAGTGAATGGGGGAGGGAGACCCAGTACTTC.

There are a few counts of this clone. DNA of the CDR3: TGCGCCAGCAGCCACACACAGACGTCATACGAGCAGTACTTC. This translates into CASSHTQTSYEQYF. The chain couples TRBV4-1 to TRBJ2-7; D is ambiguous. Germline loops: CDR1 MGHRA, CDR2 YSYEKL. V was pared by 3 bases and J by 4 bases, with 13 bases between. The CDR3 spans 14 residues.

This clone has only a few counts. The V gene is TRBV30, the J gene TRBJ1-1; 8 bases agree with TRBD1. Germline lookup yields CDR1 GTSNPN and CDR2 SVGIG (reference sequence). CDR3 size: 15 residues. J was trimmed by 6 bases and V by 2 bases; bases with no gene match: 11. The CDR3 coding sequence is TGTGCCTGGAGTAGGTTCAGGGGGCCTTACTCTGAAGCTTTCTTT. This gives the protein CAWSRFRGPYSEAFF.

V is TRBV5-1 and J is TRBJ2-3; 10 bases map to TRBD1. This CDR3 is built from 16 residues. Germline V gene lookup returns CDR1 SGHRS and CDR2 YFSETQ. Trimming took 3 bases from V and 1 from J; bases not matched to a gene: 5. The CDR3 bases are TGCGCCAGCAGCTCCGCCGGGACAGGGGGCACAGATACGCAGTATTTT. Encoded protein: CASSSAGTGGTDTQYF.

V and J are TRBV10-3 and TRBJ1-3; D ambiguous. CDR1 ENHRY and CDR2 SYGVKD come from the germline V gene. The CDR3 contains 14 residues. V was pared by 7 bases and J by 0 bases, with 10 bases between. CDR3 in DNA: TGTGCCATCACTCCGGAGGGCTCTGGAAACACCATATATTTT. Protein product: CAITPEGSGNTIYF.

The rearrangement links TRBV19 to TRBJ1-2; TRBD1 matches 7 bases. Germline CDR1 reads LNHDA; CDR2 reads SQIVND (reference sequence). This CDR3 is 13 amino acids long. Trimming at V came to 10 bases and at J to 4 bases, leaving 9 bases not matched to a gene. The CDR3 DNA follows: TGTGCCATCCTCGACAGGGTAACCTATGGCTACACCTTC. Translating gives CAILDRVTYGYTF.